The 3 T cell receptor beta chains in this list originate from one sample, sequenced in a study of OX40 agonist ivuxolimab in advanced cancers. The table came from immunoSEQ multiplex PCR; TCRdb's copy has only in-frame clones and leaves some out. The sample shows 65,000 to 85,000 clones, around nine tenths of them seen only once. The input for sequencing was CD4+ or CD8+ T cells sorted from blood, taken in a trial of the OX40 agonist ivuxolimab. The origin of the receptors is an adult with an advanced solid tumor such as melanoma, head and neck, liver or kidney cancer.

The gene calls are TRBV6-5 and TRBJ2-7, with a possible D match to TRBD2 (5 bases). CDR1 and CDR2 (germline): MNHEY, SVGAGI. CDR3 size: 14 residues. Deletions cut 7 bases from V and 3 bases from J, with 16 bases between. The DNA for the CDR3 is TGTGCCAGCACCCCCTCGGAGGCGCGCTACGAGCAGTACTTC. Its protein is CASTPSEARYEQYF.

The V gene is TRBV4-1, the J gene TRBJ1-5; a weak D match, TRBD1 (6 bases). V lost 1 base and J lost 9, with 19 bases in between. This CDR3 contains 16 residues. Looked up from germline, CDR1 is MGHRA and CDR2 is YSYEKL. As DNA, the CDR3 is TGCGCCAGCAGCCAAGTCGGGACGGGGGGGCGCGGGCCCCAGCATTTT. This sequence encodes CASSQVGTGGRGPQHF.

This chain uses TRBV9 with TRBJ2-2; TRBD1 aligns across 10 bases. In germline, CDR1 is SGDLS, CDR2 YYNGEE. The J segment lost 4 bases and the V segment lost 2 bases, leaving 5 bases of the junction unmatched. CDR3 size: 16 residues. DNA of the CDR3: TGTGCCAGCAGCGTTTCCGGGACAGGGGCCACCGGGGAGCTGTTTTTT. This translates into CASSVSGTGATGELFF.